What follows are 25 T cell receptor beta chains derived from one specimen sequenced in a study of T cell clonality in common variable immunodeficiency. TCRdb's table, derived via immunoSEQ multiplex PCR, lists solely in-frame clones and lacks some. The sample has about 35,000 clones, none seen only once. Material for sequencing was peripheral blood mononuclear cells. The source of these receptors is a person between 18 and 70 years old in good health.

At least ten counts were recorded for this clone. The read stops 3 residues short of the end of the CDR3; the missing end is completed from the germline J gene. The chain couples TRBV20-1 to TRBJ2-1; tentative D call: TRBD1 (5 bases). In germline, CDR1 is DFQATT, CDR2 SNEGSKA (reference sequence). V shed 0 bases and J shed 8 bases, with 11 bases lying between them. This CDR3 has 13 amino acids. The part of the CDR3 DNA that was read is TGCAGTGCTAGAGATTTGAAAGGGGATGAG. The encoded protein is CSARDLKGDE. The whole CDR3 region reads CSARDLKGDEQFF.

This clone was seen at least ten times. With the read ending 3 residues before the CDR3 end, the germline J gene is used to fill in that end. This chain connects TRBV7-2 to TRBJ1-2, with D possibly matching TRBD1 (6 bases). Germline V gene sequence: CDR1 SGHTA, CDR2 FQGNSA. This CDR3 region has 13 residues. The sequenced CDR3 bases are TGTGCCAGCAGCTTATTTGCAGGGGAAGGC. Its protein product is CASSLFAGEG. The CDR3 in its entirety is CASSLFAGEGYTF.

This clone was picked up many times. The CDR3 goes on 3 residues after the read ends, and that part is filled in from the germline J gene. This chain uses TRBV18 with TRBJ2-7, with D perhaps TRBD2 (6 bases). Germline-derived CDR1 and CDR2 are KGHSH and LQKENI. Trimming pared 0 bases from V and 4 bases from J, leaving 22 bases between. The CDR3 is made up of 18 amino acids. The DNA read from the CDR3 is TGTGCCAGCTCACCACCCCCCGGAAGTCGGGGGAGCTCGTACGAG. As protein: CASSPPPGSRGSSYE. The entire CDR3 protein reads CASSPPPGSRGSSYEQYF.

This clone was counted many times. From the germline J gene comes the end of the CDR3, since the read stops 3 residues before it. The V call is TRBV19, the J call TRBJ2-3, with 7 bases aligning to TRBD2. This CDR3 has 15 amino acids. The V segment lost 3 bases and the J segment 1 base; nucleotides outside the gene matches: 4. CDR1 and CDR2 from the germline V gene are LNHDA and SQIVND (reference sequence). The sequenced CDR3 bases are TGTGCCAGTAGTATCCTAGCGGCTGGCACAGATACG. It is translated as CASSILAAGTDT. In full, the CDR3 reads CASSILAAGTDTQYF.

This clone was observed at least ten times. The read finishes 3 residues shy of the CDR3 end, and the germline J gene is used to complete it. This rearrangement joins TRBV11-3 to TRBJ2-1, with D tentatively TRBD1 (6 bases). CDR3 length: 15 residues. Trimming took off 0 bases at V and 7 bases at J, with 13 bases between the two ends. The V gene's germline CDR1 is SGHNT and CDR2 YENEEA. CDR3 bases read: TGTGCCAGCAGCTTAGATCAAGGGGGAAATAATGAG. Translation: CASSLDQGGNNE. The full-length CDR3 reads as CASSLDQGGNNEQFF.

Concerning this clone itself: The read ends 3 residues before the CDR3 terminus; that terminus is restored from the germline J gene. This sequence joins TRBV2 and TRBJ2-2; 7 bases are a match to TRBD1. The CDR3 loop spans 13 amino acids. Germline V gene lookup returns CDR1 SNHLY and CDR2 FYNNEI. J was trimmed by 5 bases and V by 5 bases; bases with no gene match: 2. CDR3 sequence: CASSLQGTGELFF. CDR3 DNA (partial): TGTGCCAGCAGTCTACAGGGGACCGGGGAG. Based on the CDR3 plus reference TRBV2 and TRBJ2-2, the full variable domain is EPEVTQTPSHQVTQMGQEVILRCVPISNHLYFYWYRQILGQKVEFLVSFYNNEISEKSEIFDDQFSVERPDGSNFTLKIRSTKLEDSAMYFCASSLQGTGELFFGEGSRLTVL.

In its sample, this clone was seen many times. The sequenced CDR3 bases are TGCGCCAGCAGCCGGGGTGGCAGCGCCACTAGCACAGATACG. Amino acids: CASSRGGSATSTDT. The full CDR3 protein reads CASSRGGSATSTDTQYF. The gene calls are TRBV5-1 and TRBJ2-3; tentative D call: TRBD2 (5 bases). The read comes to an end 3 residues before the CDR3 does, leaving the germline J gene to fill in the end. CDR3 length: 17 amino acids. Germline CDR1 SGHRS, CDR2 YFSETQ. V was shortened by 4 bases and J by 0 bases, with 18 bases between the two germline ends.

There are many counts of this clone. The sequence runs out 3 residues before the end of the CDR3; the remainder is reconstructed from the germline J gene. This rearrangement joins TRBV5-1 to TRBJ2-3; the D is unclear. Germline assignment: CDR1 SGHRS and CDR2 YFSETQ. V lost 6 bases to trimming and J lost 1 base, with 9 bases between them. The CDR3 extends over 13 amino acids. The sequenced part of the CDR3 DNA is TGCGCCAGCACCTCCCCTGGCACAGATACG. Translated, it gives CASTSPGTDT. The CDR3, in full, reads CASTSPGTDTQYF. The entire variable domain, with the rest obtained from reference TRBV5-1 and TRBJ2-3, is as follows: KAGVTQTPRYLIKTRGQQVTLSCSPISGHRSVSWYQQTPGQGLQFLFEYFSETQRNKGNFPGRFSGRQFSNSRSEMNVSTLELGDSALYLCASTSPGTDTQYFGPGTRLTVL.

This clone came up many times. The missing CDR3 end, 3 residues past where the read stops, is filled in from the germline J gene. V usage is TRBV4-2 and J usage is TRBJ2-7; TRBD1 matches 9 bases. There are 15 residues in the CDR3. Germline V gene lookup returns CDR1 LGHNA and CDR2 YNFKEQ. Germline trimming cut 3 bases from V and 2 bases from J; bases unmatched to any gene: 5. Partial CDR3 DNA: TGTGCCAGCAGCCAGGCAGGACAGGGGCCCTACGAG. Translating gives CASSQAGQGPYE. The whole CDR3 reads CASSQAGQGPYEQYF.

This clone was seen at least ten times. The read halts 3 residues ahead of the CDR3 end, with the missing end drawn from the germline J gene. The rearrangement links TRBV20-1 to TRBJ2-1; 9 nucleotides agree with TRBD2. This CDR3 has 15 amino acids. Trimming took 5 bases from V and 9 from J; bases not matched to a gene: 14. Germline CDR1 reads DFQATT; CDR2 reads SNEGSKA (reference sequence). This chain's CDR3 is CSAGYRLAVGSEQFF. CDR3 bases read: TGCAGTGCTGGTTATCGACTAGCGGTCGGTAGTGAG.

This clone was seen at least ten times. The read falls 3 residues short of the CDR3 end, and the missing part is taken from the germline J gene. The V call is TRBV15, the J call TRBJ2-7, with D tentatively TRBD1 (6 bases). V shed 5 bases and J shed 5 bases, with 16 bases lying between them. The CDR3 has 14 amino acids. The germline CDR1 and CDR2 sequences are LNHNV and YYDKDF (reference sequence). The CDR3 DNA, read in part, is TGTGCCACCAGCCCCATAGGGACATCCAACGAG. This encodes CATSPIGTSNE. The CDR3 reads in full as CATSPIGTSNEQYF.

Many counts were recorded for this clone. The CDR3 is cut off 3 residues early in the read; its end comes from the germline J gene. V and J are TRBV23-1 and TRBJ2-1; TRBD1 matches 9 bases. TRBV23-1 is an ORF, and what it does is uncertain. The length of the CDR3 is 15 residues. V shed 11 bases and J 6 bases; nucleotides not matched to a gene: 14. The CDR3 bases that were read are TGCGCCGGCAAAACTCCGGGACAGGGACCCAATGAG. Protein sequence: CAGKTPGQGPNE. In full, the CDR3 is CAGKTPGQGPNEQFF.

In its sample, this clone was seen many times. CDR3: CASSLQDRLFGELFF. The covered CDR3 bases are TGTGCCAGCAGCTTACAGGACAGACTTTTCGGGGAG. The V call is TRBV7-2, the J call TRBJ2-2, with D possibly being TRBD1 (6 bases). The read terminates 3 residues ahead of where the CDR3 ends, so the germline J gene completes it. V dropped 2 bases and J dropped 7 bases, with 14 bases sitting between them. From germline, CDR1 is SGHTA and CDR2 FQGNSA. The CDR3 sequence is 15 residues long.

This clone was detected many times. Sequencing ends 3 residues short of the CDR3 end; the germline J gene provides the rest. The chain combines TRBV18 with TRBJ1-5, with a possible D match to TRBD1 (5 bases). Germline V lookup: CDR1 KGHSH, CDR2 LQKENI. The CDR3 consists of 13 residues. V was shortened by 6 bases and J by 5 bases, with 11 bases between the two germline ends. The CDR3 loop reads CASSSGVYQPQHF. CDR3 DNA, as far as it was read: TGTGCCAGCTCTTCGGGGGTCTATCAGCCC.

This clone was detected many times. The CDR3 end falls 3 residues outside the read, so it is completed with the germline J gene. This chain connects TRBV18 to TRBJ1-4; TRBD1 matches at 8 bases. The V gene's germline CDR1 is KGHSH and CDR2 LQKENI. The CDR3 is 15 amino acids. V lost 1 base to trimming and J lost 8 bases; unmatched junction nucleotides: 6. The CDR3 region is CASSPLTGAREKLFF. The covered CDR3 bases are TGTGCCAGCTCACCACTGACAGGGGCACGGGAAAAA. Complete variable domain (other parts from reference TRBV18 and TRBJ1-4): NAGVMQNPRHLVRRRGQEARLRCSPMKGHSHVYWYRQLPEEGLKFMVYLQKENIIDESGMPKERFSAEFPKEGPSILRIQQVVRGDSAAYFCASSPLTGAREKLFFGSGTQLSVL.

There are many counts of this clone. The observed sequence ends 3 residues before the CDR3 terminus, with the missing tail filled in from the germline J gene. The chain links TRBV19 to TRBJ1-1, with 7 bases fitting TRBD1. This CDR3 contains 19 residues. Trimming removed 0 bases from V and 2 bases from J; junction bases left unmatched: 15. Germline-derived CDR1 and CDR2 are LNHDA and SQIVND (reference sequence). The CDR3 loop reads CASSIDRRLGQVFNTEAFF. Incomplete CDR3 DNA: TGTGCCAGTAGTATAGATCGGCGCCTAGGACAGGTATTTAACACTGAA.

Ten or more counts support this clone. The CDR3 extends 3 residues past the end of the read, so its final part is completed from the germline J gene. The genes are TRBV6-1 and TRBJ1-5; 8 nucleotides align to TRBD1. The V segment lost 2 bases and the J segment 2 bases; nucleotides outside the gene matches: 5. Germline assignment: CDR1 MNHNS and CDR2 SASEGT. This CDR3 has 16 amino acids. CDR3 in amino acids: CASSERPDRGNQPQHF. The CDR3 DNA, read in part, is TGTGCCAGCAGTGAAAGGCCGGACAGGGGCAATCAGCCC.

There are many counts of this clone. The CDR3 spells CSATGLAGVGNEQFF. The sequenced part of the CDR3 DNA is TGCAGTGCTACGGGTTTAGCGGGAGTAGGAAATGAG. J is TRBJ2-1 and V is TRBV20-1; 9 bases line up with TRBD2. Coverage ceases 3 residues before the CDR3 finishes, and the germline J gene fills in the end. Trimming took 4 bases from V and 7 from J; bases not matched to a gene: 11. The CDR3 sequence is 15 residues long. Germline CDR1 and CDR2: DFQATT and SNEGSKA (reference sequence).

Notes on this clone: The missing CDR3 end, 3 residues past where the read stops, is filled in from the germline J gene. J is TRBJ2-2 and V is TRBV6-4, with 10 bases aligning to TRBD1. Trimming at V came to 6 bases and at J to 5 bases, leaving 3 bases not matched to a gene. Germline CDR1 and CDR2: MRHNA and SNTAGT. This CDR3 spans 14 amino acids. The CDR3 bases that were read are TGTGCCAGCAGATGGACAGGGGGTACCGGGGAG. Encoded protein: CASRWTGGTGE. From start to end, the CDR3 is CASRWTGGTGELFF.

This clone was observed at least ten times. The read ends 3 residues early relative to the CDR3; the germline J gene fills the gap. This rearrangement joins TRBV18 to TRBJ2-3; D gene ambiguous. This CDR3 comprises 13 residues. Germline CDR1 reads KGHSH; CDR2 reads LQKENI. Trimming removed 3 bases at V and 4 bases at J, with 8 bases between. The CDR3 DNA, read in part, is TGTGCCAGCTCACCCGAGCCGGCAGATACG. Protein: CASSPEPADT. The whole CDR3 sequence reads CASSPEPADTQYF.

This clone was seen many times. The sequenced fragment ends 3 residues before the CDR3 boundary, so the rest is inferred from the germline J gene. The chain carries TRBV4-2 and TRBJ1-1; D might be TRBD1 (5 bases). Trimming removed 3 bases at V and 1 base at J, with 12 bases between. The germline V gene has CDR1 LGHNA and CDR2 YNFKEQ. CDR3 length: 15 amino acids. The CDR3 sequence is CASSHAGTGNTEAFF. The DNA read from the CDR3 is TGTGCCAGCAGCCATGCTGGGACTGGGAACACTGAA.

This clone has a count of ten or more. The CDR3 end is not reached by the read, which stops 3 residues before it; the germline J gene fills it in. The J gene is TRBJ2-7, the V gene TRBV6-1, with D possibly TRBD1 on 5 matching bases. The CDR3 consists of 14 residues. V dropped 3 bases and J dropped 1 base, with 10 bases sitting between them. Germline loops: CDR1 MNHNS, CDR2 SASEGT. The part of the CDR3 DNA that was read is TGTGCCAGCAGTGATGAAGGGGTGTCCTACGAG. Amino acid sequence: CASSDEGVSYE. The complete CDR3 sequence is CASSDEGVSYEQYF.

This clone was seen repeatedly, ten times or more. The read ends 3 residues shy of where the CDR3 ends; the end is completed using the germline J gene. The chain carries TRBV30 and TRBJ2-2, with 8 bases fitting TRBD2. Trimming cost V 2 bases and J 5 bases; bases outside gene matches: 7. Germline CDR1 GTSNPN, CDR2 SVGIG (reference sequence). This CDR3 has 15 amino acids. The CDR3 reads CAWSHGGVGTGELFF. The covered CDR3 bases are TGTGCCTGGAGTCACGGGGGGGTGGGGACCGGGGAG.

This clone was picked up many times. The read gets to within 3 residues of the CDR3 end, and the germline J gene fills in the rest. The sample carries other DNA sequences with the same CDR3. J is TRBJ2-7 and V is TRBV4-2; 7 bases map to TRBD1. The V segment lost 1 base and the J segment 2 bases; nucleotides outside the gene matches: 2. The CDR3 has 14 residues. Germline V gives CDR1 LGHNA, CDR2 YNFKEQ. CDR3 DNA (partial): TGTGCCAGCAGCCAAGGGACAGGTACCTACGAG. Residues: CASSQGTGTYE. The whole CDR3 protein reads CASSQGTGTYEQYF.

This clone was seen many times. The read ends 3 residues shy of where the CDR3 ends; the end is completed using the germline J gene. The genes are TRBV20-1 and TRBJ2-7; a possible D gene is TRBD1 (6 bases). V was clipped by 5 bases and J by 3 bases, with 11 bases between them. The length of the CDR3 is 12 residues. Germline V gene data show CDR1 as DFQATT and CDR2 as SNEGSKA (reference sequence). The CDR3 bases that were read are TGCAGTGCTGCTCGCAGGGGCTACGAG. Amino acids: CSAARRGYE. In full, the CDR3 is CSAARRGYEQYF.